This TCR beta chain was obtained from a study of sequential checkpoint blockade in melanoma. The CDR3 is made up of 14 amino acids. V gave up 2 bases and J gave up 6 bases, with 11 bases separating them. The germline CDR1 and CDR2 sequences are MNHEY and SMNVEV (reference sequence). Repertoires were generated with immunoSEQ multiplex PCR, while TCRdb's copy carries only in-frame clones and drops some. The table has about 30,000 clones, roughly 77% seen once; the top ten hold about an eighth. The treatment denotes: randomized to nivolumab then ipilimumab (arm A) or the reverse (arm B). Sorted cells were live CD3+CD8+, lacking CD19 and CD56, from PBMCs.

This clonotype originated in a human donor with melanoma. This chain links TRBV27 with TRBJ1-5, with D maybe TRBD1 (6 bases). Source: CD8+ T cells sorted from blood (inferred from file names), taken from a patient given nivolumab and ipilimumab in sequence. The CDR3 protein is CASSLAGVGQPQHF. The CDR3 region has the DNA TGTGCCAGCAGTTTAGCAGGGGTTGGTCAGCCCCAGCATTTT.